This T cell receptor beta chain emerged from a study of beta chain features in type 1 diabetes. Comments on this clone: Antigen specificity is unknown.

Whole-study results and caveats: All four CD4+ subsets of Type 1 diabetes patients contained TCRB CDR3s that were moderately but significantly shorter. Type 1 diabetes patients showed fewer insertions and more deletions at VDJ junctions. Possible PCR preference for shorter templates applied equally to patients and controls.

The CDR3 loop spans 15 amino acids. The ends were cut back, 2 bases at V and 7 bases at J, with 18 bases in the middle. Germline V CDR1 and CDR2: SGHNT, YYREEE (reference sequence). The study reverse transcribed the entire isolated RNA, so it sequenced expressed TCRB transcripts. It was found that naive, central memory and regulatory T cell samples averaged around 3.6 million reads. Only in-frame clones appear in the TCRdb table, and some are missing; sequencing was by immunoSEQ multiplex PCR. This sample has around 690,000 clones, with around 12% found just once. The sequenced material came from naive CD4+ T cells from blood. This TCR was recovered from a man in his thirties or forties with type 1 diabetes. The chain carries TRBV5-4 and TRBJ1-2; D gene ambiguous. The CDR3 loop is CASSFPAAGEGGYTF. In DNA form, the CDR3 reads TGTGCCAGCAGCTTCCCAGCCGCCGGAGAGGGTGGCTACACCTTC.